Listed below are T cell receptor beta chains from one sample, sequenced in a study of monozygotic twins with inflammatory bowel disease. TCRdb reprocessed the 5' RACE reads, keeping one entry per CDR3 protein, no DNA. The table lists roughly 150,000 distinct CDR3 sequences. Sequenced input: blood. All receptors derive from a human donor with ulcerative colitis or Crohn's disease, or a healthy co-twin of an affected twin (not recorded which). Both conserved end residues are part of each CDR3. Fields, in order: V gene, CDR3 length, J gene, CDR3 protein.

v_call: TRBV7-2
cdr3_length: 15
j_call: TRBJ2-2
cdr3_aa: CASSQRDANTGELFF

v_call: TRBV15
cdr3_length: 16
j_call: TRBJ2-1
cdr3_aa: CATSRALGNTYNEQFF

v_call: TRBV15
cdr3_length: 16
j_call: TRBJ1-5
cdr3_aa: CATSRVRRAANQPQHF

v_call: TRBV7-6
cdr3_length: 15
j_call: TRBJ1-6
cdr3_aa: CASSLGGGANSPLHF

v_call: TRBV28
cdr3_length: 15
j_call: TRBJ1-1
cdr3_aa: CASTPRITENTEAFF

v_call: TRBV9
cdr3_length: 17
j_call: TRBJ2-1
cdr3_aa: CASSVEDRSLSYNEQFF

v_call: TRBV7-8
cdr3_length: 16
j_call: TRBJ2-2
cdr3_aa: CASNLDRDRANGELFF

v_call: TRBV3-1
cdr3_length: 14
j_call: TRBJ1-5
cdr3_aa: CASSQGVIDQPQHF

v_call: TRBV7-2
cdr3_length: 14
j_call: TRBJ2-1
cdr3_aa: CASGRRERLVEQFF

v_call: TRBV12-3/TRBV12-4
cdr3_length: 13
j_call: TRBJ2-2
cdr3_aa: CASRPQDTGELFF

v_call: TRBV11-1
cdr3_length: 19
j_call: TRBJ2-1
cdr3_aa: CASSSDTYPGTSSYNEQFF

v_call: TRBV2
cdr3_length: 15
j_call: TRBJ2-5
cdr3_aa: CASSWGQAFQETQYF

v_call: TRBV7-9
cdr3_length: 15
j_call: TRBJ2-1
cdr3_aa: CASSLRLAIYNEQFF

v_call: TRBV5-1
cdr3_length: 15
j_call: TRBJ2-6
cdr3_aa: CASSLGQSKANVLTF

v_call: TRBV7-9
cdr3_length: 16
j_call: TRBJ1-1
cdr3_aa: CASSLRESSHDTEAFF

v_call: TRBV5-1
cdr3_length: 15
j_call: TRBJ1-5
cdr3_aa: CASSLEGASNQPQHF

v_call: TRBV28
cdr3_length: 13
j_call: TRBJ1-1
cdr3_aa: CASSQGRGDEAFF

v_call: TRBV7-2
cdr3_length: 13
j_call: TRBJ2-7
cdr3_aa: CASSLAPSNEQYF

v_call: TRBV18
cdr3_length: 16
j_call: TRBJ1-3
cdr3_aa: CASSPLDGTSGNTIYF

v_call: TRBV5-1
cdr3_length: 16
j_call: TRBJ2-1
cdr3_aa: CASSWVTSGRVNEQFF

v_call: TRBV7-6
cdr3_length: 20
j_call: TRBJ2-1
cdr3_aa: CASSLAGASPGLAGDHEQFF

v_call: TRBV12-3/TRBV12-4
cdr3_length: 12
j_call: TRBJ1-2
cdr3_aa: CASPSGGYGYTF

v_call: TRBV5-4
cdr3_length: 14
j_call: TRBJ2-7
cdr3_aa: CASSLYDRSYEQYF

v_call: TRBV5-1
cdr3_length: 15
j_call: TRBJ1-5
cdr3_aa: CASSSGTGDDQPQHF

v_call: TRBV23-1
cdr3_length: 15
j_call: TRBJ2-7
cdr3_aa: CASRFPGTPFYEQYF

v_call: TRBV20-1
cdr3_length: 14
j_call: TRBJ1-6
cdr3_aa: CSARVAGTNSPLHF

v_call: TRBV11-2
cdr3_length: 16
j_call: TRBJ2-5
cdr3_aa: CASRRMPGLVLETQYF

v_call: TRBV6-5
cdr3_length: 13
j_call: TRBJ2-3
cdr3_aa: CASFRHGTDTQYF

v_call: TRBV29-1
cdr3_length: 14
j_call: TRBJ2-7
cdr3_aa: CSVAPTTGAYEQYF

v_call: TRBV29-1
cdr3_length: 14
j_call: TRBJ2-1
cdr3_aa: CSVELRSSYNEQFF

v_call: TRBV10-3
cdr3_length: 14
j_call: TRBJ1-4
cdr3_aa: CAISRGSTNEKLFF

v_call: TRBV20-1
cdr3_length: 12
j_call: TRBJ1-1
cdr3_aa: CSARGSGTEAFF

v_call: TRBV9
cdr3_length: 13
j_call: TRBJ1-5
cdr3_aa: CASSSRGYQPQHF

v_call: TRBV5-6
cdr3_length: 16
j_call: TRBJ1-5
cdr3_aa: CASSPGTGDEDQPQHF

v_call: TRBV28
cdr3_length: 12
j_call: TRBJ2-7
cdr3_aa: CASVKGPYEQYF

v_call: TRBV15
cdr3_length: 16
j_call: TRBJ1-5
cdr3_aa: CATSRLDRVDNQPQHF

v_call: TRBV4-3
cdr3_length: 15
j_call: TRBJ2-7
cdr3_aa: CASSHLQGGSYEQYF

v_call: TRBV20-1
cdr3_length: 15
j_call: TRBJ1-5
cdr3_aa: CSARPLGTGNQPQHF

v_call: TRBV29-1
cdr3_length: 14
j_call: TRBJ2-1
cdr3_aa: CSARLAGGYNEQFF

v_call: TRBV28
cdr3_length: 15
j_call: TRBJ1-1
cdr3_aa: CASSFQGWENTEAFF

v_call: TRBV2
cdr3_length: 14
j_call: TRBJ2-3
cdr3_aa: CASSEASRADTQYF

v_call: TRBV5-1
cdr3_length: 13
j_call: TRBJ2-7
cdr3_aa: CASSRDFGYEQYF

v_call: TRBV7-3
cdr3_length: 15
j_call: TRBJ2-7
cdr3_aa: CASSLLSGPIYEQYF

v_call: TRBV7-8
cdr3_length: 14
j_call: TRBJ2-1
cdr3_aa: CASSLGGLMNEQFF

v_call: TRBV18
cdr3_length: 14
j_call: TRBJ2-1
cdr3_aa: CASSPEVENNEQFF

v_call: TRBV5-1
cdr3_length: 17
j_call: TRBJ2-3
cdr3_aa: CASSSVLAGRGRDTQYF

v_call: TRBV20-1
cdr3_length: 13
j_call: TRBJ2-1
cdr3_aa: CSTAGVSYNEQFF

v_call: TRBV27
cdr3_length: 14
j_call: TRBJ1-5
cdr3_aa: CASSFRDSNQPQHF

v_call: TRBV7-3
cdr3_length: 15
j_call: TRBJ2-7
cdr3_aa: CASSFRIGTGYEQYF

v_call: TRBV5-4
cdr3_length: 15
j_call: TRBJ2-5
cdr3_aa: CASSNEGGPQETQYF

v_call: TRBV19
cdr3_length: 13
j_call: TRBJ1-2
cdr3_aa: CASKKTGNYGYTF

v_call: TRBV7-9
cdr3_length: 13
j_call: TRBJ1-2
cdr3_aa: CASRGQGFYGYTF

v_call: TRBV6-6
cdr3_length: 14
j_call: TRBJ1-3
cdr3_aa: CASSPPDTGNTIYF

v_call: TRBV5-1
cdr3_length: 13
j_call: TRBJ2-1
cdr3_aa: CASSYLPGYEQFF

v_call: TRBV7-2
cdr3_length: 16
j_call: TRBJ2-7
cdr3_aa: CASSLASLAGAYEQYF